This TCR beta chain comes out of a study of blood T cell repertoires in COVID-19. Study-wide background: Samples came from the United States, Italy and Spain, spanning acute and convalescent COVID-19. Sample material is recorded as cDNA or gDNA derived from T cells, B-cell-depleted T cells, or PBMCs.

This CDR3 is 23 amino acids long. With V trimmed by 3 bases and J by 0 bases, 22 bases remained unmatched. Germline V gene lookup returns CDR1 SNHLY and CDR2 FYNNEI. Authors' analysis steps: It was from reference gene primer amplification that nucleated cell counts were estimated. Here immunoSEQ multiplex PCR was the method, and the copy in TCRdb shows in-frame clones only, minus some. V and J calls plus clone size are reproduced from that table; the DNA served to infer D and trimming. The data contain about 160,000 clones, roughly 90% of them seen just once; the ten biggest clones take up approximately 4.9%. Patients from Seattle were sampled longitudinally, starting during active infection.

Sequencing used peripheral blood. The J gene is TRBJ1-4, the V gene TRBV2; 10 nucleotides line up with TRBD1. The TCR originated in a man in his thirties or forties with COVID-19, enrolled during active disease. CDR3: CASSDAVGQGSYLELATNEKLFF. CDR3 bases: TGTGCCAGCAGTGACGCCGTGGGACAGGGGTCATATCTCGAATTGGCAACTAATGAAAAACTGTTTTTT.